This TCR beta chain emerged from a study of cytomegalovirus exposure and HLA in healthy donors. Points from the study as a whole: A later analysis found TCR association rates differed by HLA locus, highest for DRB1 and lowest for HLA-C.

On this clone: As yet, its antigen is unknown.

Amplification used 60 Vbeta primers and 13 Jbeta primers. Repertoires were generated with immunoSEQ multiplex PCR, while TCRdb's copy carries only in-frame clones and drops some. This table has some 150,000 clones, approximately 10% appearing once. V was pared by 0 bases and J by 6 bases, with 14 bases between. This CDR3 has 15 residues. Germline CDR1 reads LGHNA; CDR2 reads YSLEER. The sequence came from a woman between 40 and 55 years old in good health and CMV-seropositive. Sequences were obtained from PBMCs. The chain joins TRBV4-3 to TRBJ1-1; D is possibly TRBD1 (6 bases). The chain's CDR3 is CASSQDQGKFAEAFF. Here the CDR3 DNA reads TGCGCCAGCAGCCAAGACCAGGGGAAATTTGCTGAAGCTTTCTTT.